The clone carrying this T cell receptor (beta chain) was picked up many times. Its antigen is unidentified. This beta chain appears as a stray read in a library generated for alpha chains; its size is not informative. This sample was included in a study of spatial heterogeneity in lung cancer. Background on the study: The study found that TCR transcript counts in tumor regions correlated strongly with a matched bulk RNA-seq T cell module score.

The time point here: sample taken at primary tumor resection. Material for sequencing was whole RNA from tumor, nontumor lung or frozen PBMC, left unsorted. V lost 0 bases and J lost 9, with 13 bases in between. Germline CDR1 is SGHRS and CDR2 is YFSETQ. The length of the CDR3 is 14 residues. Overall study results and limits: Counts of expanded intratumoral alpha and beta TCRs tracked tumor mutation counts.

A unique molecular identifier was attached to every TCR cDNA molecule. MiXCR, run by TCRdb on the 5' RACE reads, gives a single entry per CDR3 protein. Seen here are around 8,000 distinct CDR3 sequences, approximately 8.9% observed once, and the top ten hold roughly 4.6%. The sequencing used lung tumor tissue, collected at surgery. V usage is TRBV5-1 and J usage is TRBJ2-1, with D unresolved. The clonotype originates from a male donor with early-stage non-small cell lung cancer. CDR3 sequence (DNA): TGCGCCAGCAGCTTGGACTTGGCTGTCGGTGAGCAGTTCTTC. It codes for CASSLDLAVGEQFF.